One sample yielded the 15 T cell receptor beta chains listed below, sequenced in a study of blood T cells in healthy people across ages. The authors ran a second PCR of roughly 6 to 11 cycles using a sample-barcoded 5' primer and a J-beta primer mix. TCRdb reprocessed the 5' RACE reads with MiXCR, giving one entry per CDR3 protein. The data show approximately 490,000 distinct CDR3 sequences, nearly 25% seen once. Separately, the same data were catalogued under a study of T cells of mothers and their children.

The specimen sequenced was blood. The receptor source for this set is a boy younger than 18 in good health.

This chain links TRBV18 with TRBJ2-3; the D call may be TRBD1 or TRBD2 (5 bases each). This CDR3 has 16 residues. V dropped 3 bases and J dropped 4 bases, with 17 bases sitting between them. Germline V lookup: CDR1 KGHSH, CDR2 LQKENI. The CDR3 reads CASSPGALLGADTQYF. CDR3 bases: TGTGCCAGCTCACCCGGGGCTCTCTTGGGGGCAGATACGCAGTATTTT.

This clonotype came up a few times. The V call is TRBV7-6, the J call TRBJ2-7, with D possibly TRBD1 on 7 matching bases. CDR1 is SGHVS and CDR2 is FNYEAQ in the germline V gene. Trimming took off 4 bases at V and 2 bases at J, with 21 bases between the two ends. The CDR3 totals 17 residues. This CDR3 reads CASSWGQLPSEPYEQYF. In DNA, the CDR3 is TGTGCCAGCAGCTGGGGACAGCTCCCTAGCGAGCCCTACGAGCAGTACTTC.

The genes are TRBV12-3 or TRBV12-4 and TRBJ1-1; D might be TRBD1 (6 bases). This CDR3 spans 14 amino acids. The V end lost 3 bases, the J end lost 6 bases, and 14 bases lay between the germline ends. The CDR3 nucleotides read TGTGCCAGCAGTTTTGGGGGGCTGGAACCTGAAGCTTTCTTT. Its protein product is CASSFGGLEPEAFF.

The chain employs TRBV7-2 and TRBJ2-5; 13 nucleotides agree with TRBD2. CDR1 and CDR2 (germline): SGHTA, FQGNSA. The CDR3 is 17 amino acids. Trimming at V came to 0 bases and at J to 3 bases, leaving 4 bases not matched to a gene. CDR3 nucleotide sequence: TGTGCCAGCAGCTTAGCGCTGGGACTAGCGGGAAAAGAGACCCAGTACTTC. It codes for CASSLALGLAGKETQYF.

This clonotype was seen a few times. The chain recombines TRBV7-3 with TRBJ2-3, with D perhaps TRBD2 (6 bases). Trimming took off 5 bases at V and 2 bases at J, with 14 bases between the two ends. Looked up from germline, CDR1 is SGHTA and CDR2 is FQGTGA. This CDR3 has 15 residues. CDR3 sequence reads: CASSLDGGITDTQYF. CDR3 sequence (DNA): TGTGCCAGCAGCCTCGATGGGGGGATCACAGATACGCAGTATTTT.

This clonotype was detected only a few times. The V call is TRBV20-1, the J call TRBJ2-1, with a weak D call TRBD2 (6 bases). CDR3 size: 15 residues. Germline-derived CDR1 and CDR2 are DFQATT and SNEGSKA (reference sequence). V was shortened by 6 bases and J by 0 bases, with 15 bases between the two germline ends. CDR3 sequence reads: CSALTIAVSYNEQFF. In DNA form, the CDR3 reads TGCAGTGCCCTAACTATAGCGGTCTCCTACAATGAGCAGTTCTTC.

The chain recombines TRBV29-1 with TRBJ2-7; maybe TRBD1 (6 bases). This CDR3 region has 13 residues. Germline loops: CDR1 SQVTM, CDR2 ANQGSEA. Trimming took off 6 bases at V and 3 bases at J, with 15 bases between the two ends. The CDR3 coding sequence is TGCAGCGTGAGGTCTGGACAGCTCTACGAGCAGTACTTC. This translates into CSVRSGQLYEQYF.

In its sample, this clonotype was seen a few times. The rearrangement links TRBV7-2 to TRBJ2-7, with D uncertain. Germline V gene lookup returns CDR1 SGHTA and CDR2 FQGNSA. The CDR3 has 12 amino acids. The V and J ends lost 4 bases and 6 bases respectively, with 10 bases between them. For the CDR3, the DNA is TGTGCCAGCAGCTATGCGGTGGGCGAGCAGTACTTC. As protein: CASSYAVGEQYF.

The J gene is TRBJ1-3, the V gene TRBV7-2; D is perhaps TRBD1 (5 bases). V lost 1 base to trimming and J lost 0 bases, with 10 bases between them. This CDR3 has 16 amino acids. The germline CDR1 and CDR2 sequences are SGHTA and FQGNSA. The CDR3 DNA reads as TGTGCCAGCAGCTTAGGACAGCTTGGCTCTGGAAACACCATATATTTT. Translation: CASSLGQLGSGNTIYF.

This chain uses TRBV29-1 with TRBJ2-7; possible D gene TRBD1, 5 bases. Trimming removed 4 bases at V and 2 bases at J, with 9 bases between. The CDR3 sequence is 12 residues long. Germline V gene sequence: CDR1 SQVTM, CDR2 ANQGSEA. The CDR3 DNA reads as TGCAGCGTTGCTAGGGGAACCTACGAGCAGTACTTC. This sequence encodes CSVARGTYEQYF.

The genes are TRBV6-5 and TRBJ1-2; 7 bases match TRBD1. Trimming took 2 bases from V and 6 from J; bases not matched to a gene: 6. Germline lookup yields CDR1 MNHEY and CDR2 SVGAGI. The CDR3 loop spans 14 amino acids. The CDR3: CASSYLTGYDGYTF. Here the CDR3 DNA reads TGTGCCAGCAGTTACCTGACAGGGTACGATGGCTACACCTTC.

The rearrangement uses TRBV4-3 and TRBJ2-4; D may be TRBD2 (7 bases). This CDR3 comprises 14 residues. The germline V gene has CDR1 LGHNA and CDR2 YSLEER. V was trimmed by 2 bases and J by 9 bases, leaving 14 bases between them. The CDR3 DNA follows: TGCGCCAGCAGCCAACGATGGGGGGGCACCATTCAGTACTTC. As protein: CASSQRWGGTIQYF.

This clonotype has a handful of counts. This chain uses TRBV6-4 with TRBJ1-1, with D tentatively TRBD1 (6 bases). Trimming left V 4 bases short and J 4 bases short, with 16 bases between. The CDR3 has 15 residues. Germline values: CDR1 MRHNA, CDR2 SNTAGT. The CDR3 protein is CASSARGGAGTEAFF. DNA of the CDR3: TGTGCCAGCAGTGCCCGAGGGGGGGCGGGCACTGAAGCTTTCTTT.

J is TRBJ2-5 and V is TRBV12-3 or TRBV12-4, with D unclear. The germline V and J ends were trimmed by 6 bases and 5 bases, with 19 bases remaining between them. CDR3 length: 15 amino acids. The CDR3 protein is CASRSPNRFGETQYF. Here the CDR3 DNA reads TGTGCCAGCAGGTCCCCTAACCGGTTTGGGGAGACCCAGTACTTC.

Only a few counts were recorded for this clonotype. Just one base apart from a much larger clone, this may be a read error. The chain's CDR3 is CASSGGRETQYF. For the CDR3, the DNA is TGTGCCAGCAGCGGAGGGCGGGAGACCCAGTACTTC. This sequence joins TRBV9 and TRBJ2-5; D possibly corresponds to TRBD2 (5 bases). The CDR3 contains 12 residues. Deletions cut 3 bases from V and 5 bases from J, with 8 bases between. CDR1 and CDR2 from the germline V gene are SGDLS and YYNGEE. Full variable domain (remainder filled in from reference TRBV9 and TRBJ2-5): DSGVTQTPKHLITATGQRVTLRCSPRSGDLSVYWYQQSLDQGLQFLIQYYNGEERAKGNILERFSAQQFPDLHSELNLSSLELGDSALYFCASSGGRETQYFGPGTRLLVL.